This TCR beta chain derives from a study of OX40 agonist ivuxolimab in advanced cancers. Turning to the study itself: Patients treated during dose escalation were battling hepatocellular carcinoma, melanoma, renal cell or head and neck cancer.

A remark on this clone: The antigen remains undetermined.

CDR1 is SGHDT, CDR2 YYEEEE, per germline. After removal of 4 bases from V and 6 bases from J, the junction contained 7 bases not matched to a gene. The CDR3 runs 16 residues. Study conclusions and caveats: At 0.1 to 3.0 mg/kg and by week 6, CD4+ and CD8+ T cells in the blood had expanded clonally. Low normalized T-cell clonal expansion also characterized some of the nonresponders.

Autoimmune disease history or systemic immunosuppression excluded patients. Produced via immunoSEQ multiplex PCR; TCRdb's table is partial and in-frame only. The sample includes more than 45,000 clones, around nine tenths of them seen just once. This rearrangement joins TRBV5-6 to TRBJ2-7; 16 nucleotides match TRBD2. This specimen was CD4+ or CD8+ T cells sorted from blood, taken in a trial of the OX40 agonist ivuxolimab. This clonotype was sampled from an adult with an advanced solid tumor such as melanoma, head and neck, liver or kidney cancer. CDR3 coding DNA: TGTGCCAGCAGCCTGGGACTAGCGGGAGGGCCCGGCGAGCAGTACTTC. Protein: CASSLGLAGGPGEQYF.